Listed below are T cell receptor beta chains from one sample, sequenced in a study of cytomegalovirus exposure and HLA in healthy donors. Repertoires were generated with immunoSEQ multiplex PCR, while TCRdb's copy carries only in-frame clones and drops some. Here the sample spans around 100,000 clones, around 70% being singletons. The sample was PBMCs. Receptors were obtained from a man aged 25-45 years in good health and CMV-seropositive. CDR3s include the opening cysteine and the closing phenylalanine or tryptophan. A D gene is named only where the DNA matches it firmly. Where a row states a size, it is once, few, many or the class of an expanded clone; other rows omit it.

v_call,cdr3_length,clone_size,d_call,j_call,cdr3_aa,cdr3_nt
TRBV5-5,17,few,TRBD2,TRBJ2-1,CASSPRLAGGRGNEQFF,TGTGCCAGCAGCCCCCGACTAGCGGGAGGGCGGGGGAATGAGCAGTTCTTC
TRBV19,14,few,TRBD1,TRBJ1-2,CASYETGTYYGYTF,TGTGCCAGTTACGAGACAGGGACTTACTATGGCTACACCTTC
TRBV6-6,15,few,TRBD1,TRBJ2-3,CASSFSTGRTDTQYF,TGTGCCAGCAGTTTCTCGACAGGGCGGACAGATACGCAGTATTTT
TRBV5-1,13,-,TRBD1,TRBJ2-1,CASSLNQGDEQFF,TGCGCCAGCAGCTTAAACCAGGGGGATGAGCAGTTCTTC
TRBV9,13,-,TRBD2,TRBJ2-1,CASGTSGNNEQFF,TGTGCCAGCGGGACTAGCGGGAACAATGAGCAGTTCTTC
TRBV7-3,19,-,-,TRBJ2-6,CASSPSTVLRSSGANVLTF,TGTGCCAGCAGCCCTTCGACAGTCTTGAGGAGCTCTGGGGCCAACGTCCTGACTTTC
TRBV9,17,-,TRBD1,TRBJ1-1,CASSVEGQGVVGTEAFF,TGTGCCAGCAGCGTAGAGGGACAGGGGGTCGTAGGAACTGAAGCTTTCTTT
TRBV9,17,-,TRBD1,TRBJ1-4,CASSVRGQSLTNEKLFF,TGTGCCAGCAGCGTAAGGGGACAGTCATTAACTAATGAAAAACTGTTTTTT
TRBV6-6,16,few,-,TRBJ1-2,CASSSRDSLKNYGYTF,TGTGCCAGCAGTTCCCGGGACTCCCTCAAGAACTATGGCTACACCTTC
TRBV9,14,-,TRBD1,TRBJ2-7,CASSAGQGIYEQYF,TGTGCCAGCAGCGCGGGACAGGGGATCTACGAGCAGTACTTC
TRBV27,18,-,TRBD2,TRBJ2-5,CASSLYPPGEGLGETQYF,TGTGCCAGCAGTTTATACCCCCCCGGGGAGGGATTGGGAGAGACCCAGTACTTC
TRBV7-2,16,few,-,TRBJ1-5,CASSLGLQGLNQPQHF,TGTGCCAGCAGCTTAGGGTTGCAGGGGCTCAATCAGCCCCAGCATTTT
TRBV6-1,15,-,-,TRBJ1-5,CASSNHLGGDQPQHF,TGTGCCAGCAGTAACCACCTGGGAGGGGATCAGCCCCAGCATTTT
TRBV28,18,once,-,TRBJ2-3,CASSLYLRGLRGTDTQYF,TGTGCCAGCAGTTTATATCTACGGGGGTTGAGGGGCACAGATACGCAGTATTTT
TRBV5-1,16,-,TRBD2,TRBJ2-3,CASSLGPTSGSDTQYF,TGCGCCAGCAGCTTGGGTCCGACTAGCGGGTCAGATACGCAGTATTTT
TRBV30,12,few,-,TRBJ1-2,CAWMKLRYGYTF,TGTGCCTGGATGAAGTTGAGATATGGCTACACCTTC
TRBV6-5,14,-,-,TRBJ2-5,CASRGRGGEETQYF,TGTGCCAGCAGAGGGCGAGGGGGTGAAGAGACCCAGTACTTC
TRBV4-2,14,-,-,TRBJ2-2,CASSQGGLTGELFF,TGTGCCAGCAGCCAAGGTGGGCTGACCGGGGAGCTGTTTTTT
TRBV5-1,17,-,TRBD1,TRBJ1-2,CASSPGQGGPPSYGYTF,TGCGCCAGCAGCCCGGGACAGGGTGGCCCACCTAGCTATGGCTACACCTTC
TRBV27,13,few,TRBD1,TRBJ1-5,CASSLRGNQPQHF,TGTGCCAGCAGTCTCAGGGGGAATCAGCCCCAGCATTTT
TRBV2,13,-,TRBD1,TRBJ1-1,CASSVDRGSEAFF,TGTGCCAGCAGTGTAGACAGGGGTTCTGAAGCTTTCTTT
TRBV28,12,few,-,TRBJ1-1,CASSFPSGSAFF,TGTGCCAGCAGTTTCCCCTCGGGTTCGGCTTTCTTT
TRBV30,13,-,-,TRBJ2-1,CAWSVGNYNEQFF,TGTGCCTGGAGTGTCGGTAACTACAATGAGCAGTTCTTC
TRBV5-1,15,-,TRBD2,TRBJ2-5,CASSTGLAGEETQYF,TGCGCCAGCAGCACCGGACTAGCGGGAGAAGAGACCCAGTACTTC
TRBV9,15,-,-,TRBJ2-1,CASSSRQGGYNEQFF,TGTGCCAGCAGCAGCCGGCAGGGAGGCTACAATGAGCAGTTCTTC
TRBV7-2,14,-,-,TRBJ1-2,CASGGPGGLYGYTF,TGTGCCAGCGGTGGGCCGGGGGGGCTGTATGGCTACACCTTC
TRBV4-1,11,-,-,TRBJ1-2,CASSHTSGYTF,TGCGCCAGCAGCCACACAAGTGGCTACACCTTC
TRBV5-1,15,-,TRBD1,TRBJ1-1,CASSLQGAQDTEAFF,TGCGCCAGCAGTTTGCAGGGGGCGCAGGACACTGAAGCTTTCTTT
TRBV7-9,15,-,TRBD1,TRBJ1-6,CANSLGQGGDSSLHF,TGTGCCAACAGCTTAGGGCAAGGGGGCGACTCATCCCTCCACTTT
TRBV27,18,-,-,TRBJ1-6,CASSLYAPGETQGSPLHF,TGTGCCAGCAGTTTATACGCCCCAGGGGAGACCCAGGGATCACCCCTCCACTTT
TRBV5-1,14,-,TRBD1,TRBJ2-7,CASSSQGANYEQYF,TGCGCCAGCAGCTCACAGGGGGCAAACTACGAGCAGTACTTC